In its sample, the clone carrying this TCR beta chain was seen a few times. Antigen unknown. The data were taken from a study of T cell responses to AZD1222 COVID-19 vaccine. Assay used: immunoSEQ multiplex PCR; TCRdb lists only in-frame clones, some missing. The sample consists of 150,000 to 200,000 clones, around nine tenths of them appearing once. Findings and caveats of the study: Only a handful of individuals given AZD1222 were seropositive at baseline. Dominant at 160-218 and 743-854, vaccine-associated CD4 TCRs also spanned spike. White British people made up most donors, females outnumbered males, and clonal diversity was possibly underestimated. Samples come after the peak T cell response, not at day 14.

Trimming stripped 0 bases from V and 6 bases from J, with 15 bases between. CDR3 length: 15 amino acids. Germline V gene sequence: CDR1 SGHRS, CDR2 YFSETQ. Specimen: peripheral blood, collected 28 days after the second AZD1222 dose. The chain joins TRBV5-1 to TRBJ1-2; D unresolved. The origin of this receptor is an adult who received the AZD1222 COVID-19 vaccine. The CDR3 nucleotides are TGCGCCAGCAGCTTGGAGGACGCCGGGAGGGATGGCTACACCTTC. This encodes CASSLEDAGRDGYTF.